This TCR beta chain originates from a study of T cells in Graves' hyperthyroidism and ophthalmopathy (dated by TCRdb to about 2019). Background on the whole study: Peripheral blood samples were taken at initial diagnosis, before any treatment was given. TCR V-J signatures able to tell the groups apart were searched for in a discovery cohort of some 100 patients, of whom approximately 40 had Graves' ophthalmopathy and around 58 had stable Graves' hyperthyroidism. Prospective prediction of ophthalmopathy was tested in an independent validation cohort consisting of some 18 hyperthyroidism patients and approximately 16 patients who later progressed to ophthalmopathy. The approximately 95 discovery patients were divided at random into training and test sets in a 7:3 ratio. Thyroid tissue and blood T-cell repertoires from more than 5 Graves' hyperthyroidism patients were also compared in the study. Once sampling was done, hyperthyroidism patients were given methimazole at a starting dose of 30 mg daily, whereas ophthalmopathy patients were given high-dose intravenous methylprednisolone. TCR Vbeta CDR3 sequencing of around 130 peripheral blood samples (over 40 ophthalmopathy, 75 or so hyperthyroidism and roughly 17 progressor patients) is reported in the paper.

The TCR beta CDR3 regions were amplified from RNA transcripts. For the first round of RT-PCR on the TCR CDR3, the HTBI primer set was used together with the Qiagen OneStep RT-PCR kit. A second multiplex PCR round built the libraries, followed by size selection and purification. Sequencing of the libraries was done on an Illumina HiSeq2000 using paired-end 100 bp reads. In the paper's pipeline: SOAPnuke was used to process the raw data, removing reads that contained adapters or uncalled bases, had a mean Phred below 15, or lacked an exact match to the constant primer or identifier. High-quality paired reads were merged using COPE v1.2.5, and each unique nucleotide sequence was defined as a clonotype. MiTCR v1.1 was used to align the clonotypes against IMGT TRBV, TRBD and TRBJ reference segments. The analysis included only V-J combinations with a frequency above 0.0001, which together covered more than 99% of the repertoires. A TCS score was defined as the ratio of F50 (clonal expansion) to E x V (chaos), with BLOSUM62-based TCRdist applied between CDR3 peptides within each V-J. Welch's t-statistics and random forest reduced fewer than 600 V-J features to roughly 13, which were used in a naive Bayes classifier (R e1071). TCRdb passed the public sequencing reads through fastp at Q25 and MiXCR, retaining productive beta sequences. A single entry per CDR3 protein holds the most common genes and DNA from its merged rows. These V and J calls originate from TCRdb's pipeline instead of the authors' own analysis. The sample profile shows under 450,000 distinct CDR3 sequences; approximately 13% of them were found once. The top ten constitute 20% to 25% of the sample.

What the work shows at the level of the full study, not this receptor alone: No statistical method was used to set the sample size in advance, and investigators knew the group allocation. Blood samples also contained most of the expanded thyroid clonotypes (frequency above 0.001), which suggests that blood repertoires may reflect thyroid immune responses. In validation, progression to ophthalmopathy was predicted by the model with about 70% sensitivity and roughly 72% specificity, a median of around 6.5 months before onset. Ophthalmopathy was separated from stable hyperthyroidism by a 13 V-J signature model, with roughly 88% sensitivity and approximately 81% specificity obtained in cross-validation and 80%/75% obtained in testing.

The hyperthyroidism patients were between 18 and 65 years old and newly diagnosed, with a disease duration of less than 2 months. Exclusion was applied to patients with uncontrolled infections, other autoimmune diseases, pregnancy or lactation. Clinical symptoms, serum thyroxine and TRAb, thyroid ultrasound, and orbital computed tomography formed the basis for the diagnoses. Blood from progressor patients was drawn when they were first diagnosed with hyperthyroidism, before any ophthalmopathy symptoms appeared. PBMCs were separated from 8 to 10 ml of fresh peripheral blood using Ficoll-Paque density gradient centrifugation. Progressor patients were first diagnosed with Graves' hyperthyroidism and then developed ophthalmopathy during follow-up. Total RNA was extracted using Trizol reagent, and RNA quality was assessed on an Agilent 2100 Bioanalyzer. Trimming accounts for 4 bases at V and 3 bases at J, while the number of junction bases matched to no gene is 5. The CDR3 goes from the cysteine to the phenylalanine over 14 residues. Only the CDR3 region is kept as DNA, spanning 42 bases read in frame from base 1. The germline V gene specifies SGDLS as CDR1 and YYNGEE as CDR2.

This clonotype was seen many times. Its antigen remains unidentified. Base qualities are missing; no much larger clone stands one base away. The chain is assembled from TRBV9 and TRBJ2-5; 8 bases in the junction line up with TRBD1. The sample was blood. The TCR originated in a man aged 25-45 years with Graves' hyperthyroidism that later progressed to Graves' ophthalmopathy. CDR3 reads: CASSTWTGKETQYF. Here is the DNA: TGTGCCAGCAGCACCTGGACAGGGAAAGAGACCCAGTACTTC.